The 26 T cell receptor beta chains below were found in one sample sequenced in a study of cytomegalovirus exposure and HLA in healthy donors. Vbeta (60) and Jbeta (13) primers were used in the PCR. Produced via immunoSEQ multiplex PCR; TCRdb's table is partial and in-frame only. The data hold about 130,000 clones, with approximately 85% observed a single time. The sequencing input was PBMCs. Source of these receptors: a boy aged 5-17 years in good health and CMV-seronegative.

Only one count was recorded for this clone. This sequence joins TRBV11-2 and TRBJ2-1, with TRBD2 identical over 12 bases. This CDR3 has 17 amino acids. V lost 3 bases, J lost 4 bases, and 7 bases stayed unmatched. Germline V gene sequence: CDR1 SGHAT, CDR2 FQNNGV. The CDR3 DNA is TGTGCCAGCAGCTTCACTACTAGCGGGGGGTATTACAATGAGCAGTTCTTC. It yields the protein CASSFTTSGGYYNEQFF.

The chain combines TRBV5-1 with TRBJ2-7; TRBD2 matches 13 bases. CDR1 and CDR2 from the germline V gene are SGHRS and YFSETQ. The CDR3 is 17 residues long. The V and J ends lost 4 bases and 4 bases, in that order; junction bases with no gene match: 11. CDR3 nucleotides: TGCGCCAGCAGCGGAACTAGCGGGGGGGCCTACGGGTACGAGCAGTACTTC. Its translation: CASSGTSGGAYGYEQYF.

The chain joins TRBV7-2 to TRBJ2-1; 11 bases are a match to TRBD1. J lost 10 bases, V lost 2 bases, and 7 bases had no gene match. From germline, CDR1 is SGHTA and CDR2 FQGNSA. CDR3 length: 15 residues. The CDR3 DNA reads as TGTGCCAGCAGCTTAAGGTCCGGGACAGGGGGGGAGCAGTTCTTC. Protein: CASSLRSGTGGEQFF.

This chain links TRBV10-3 with TRBJ2-1; 12 bases are shared with TRBD2. V shed 3 bases, J shed 3 bases, and the junction held 6 bases outside the gene matches. The V gene's germline CDR1 is ENHRY and CDR2 SYGVKD. The CDR3 runs 17 residues. CDR3 sequence reads: CAISDPRLAGDYNEQFF. In nucleotides, the CDR3 is TGTGCCATCAGTGACCCGCGACTAGCGGGGGACTACAATGAGCAGTTCTTC.

The rearrangement uses TRBV5-4 and TRBJ2-1; 14 bases map to TRBD2. The V and J ends lost 4 bases and 8 bases, in that order; junction bases with no gene match: 14. Germline V gene data show CDR1 as SGHNT and CDR2 as YYREEE (reference sequence). The CDR3 has 18 amino acids. In nucleotides, the CDR3 is TGTGCCAGCAGCCCCGGGACTAGCGGGGGCGCACGAGGAGATGAGCAGTTCTTC. Its protein product is CASSPGTSGGARGDEQFF.

This chain links TRBV10-3 with TRBJ2-7; possibly TRBD1 for D (6 bases). The CDR3 covers 12 residues. The V gene lost 6 bases and the J gene lost 4 bases, with 10 bases spanning the gap. CDR1 is ENHRY and CDR2 is SYGVKD in the germline V gene. The CDR3 reads CAISTQGYEQYF. CDR3 nucleotides: TGTGCCATCAGCACACAGGGTTACGAGCAGTACTTC.

The J gene is TRBJ2-7, the V gene TRBV19, with 7 bases matching TRBD2. Germline CDR1 and CDR2: LNHDA and SQIVND (reference sequence). The CDR3 has 13 residues. The ends lost 4 bases at V and 4 bases at J; junction bases unmatched: 4. CDR3: CASSKGEGYEQYF. The DNA of the CDR3 is TGTGCCAGTAGTAAAGGGGAGGGTTACGAGCAGTACTTC.

This clone came up a few times. A junction boundary mismatches the germline segment, possibly from a read error. The J gene is TRBJ1-1, the V gene TRBV7-2; D is ambiguous. Germline lookup yields CDR1 SGHTA and CDR2 FQGNSA. The length of the CDR3 is 12 residues. The CDR3 DNA reads TGTGCCAGCAGCTTAGCGCTATGGGCAACCGACTTT. Its translation: CASSLALWATDF.

CDR3 coding DNA: TGTGCCAGCAGCCAAGGTGCCTTGGCGGGAGGGGTATATGAGCAGTTCTTC. The encoded protein is CASSQGALAGGVYEQFF. V is TRBV4-2 and J is TRBJ2-1, with 9 nucleotides matching TRBD2. Germline assignment: CDR1 LGHNA and CDR2 YNFKEQ. The CDR3 length is 17 residues. Germline trimming cut 1 base from V and 8 bases from J; bases unmatched to any gene: 12.

V usage is TRBV5-1 and J usage is TRBJ1-1, with D possibly being TRBD1 (6 bases). CDR1 and CDR2 from the germline V gene are SGHRS and YFSETQ. The V end was cut by 0 bases, the J end by 5 bases, with 14 bases between. This CDR3 has 15 amino acids. For the CDR3, the DNA is TGCGCCAGCAGCTTGGTGGCAGGGGAGAGTACTGAAGCTTTCTTT. Its translation is CASSLVAGESTEAFF.

This clone was seen only once. This chain connects TRBV29-1 to TRBJ2-5; 16 bases agree with TRBD2. Germline loops: CDR1 SQVTM, CDR2 ANQGSEA. This CDR3 has 15 amino acids. V was clipped by 7 bases and J by 5 bases; unmatched bases: 7. CDR3 amino acids: CSGGLAGGLVETQYF. CDR3 in DNA: TGCAGCGGGGGACTAGCGGGAGGGCTTGTTGAGACCCAGTACTTC.

The chain recombines TRBV11-2 with TRBJ2-2; 12 bases are a match to TRBD2. Germline CDR1 SGHAT, CDR2 FQNNGV. V shed 2 bases and J 6 bases; nucleotides not matched to a gene: 7. The CDR3 extends over 17 amino acids. CDR3 sequence reads: CASSLLAGGLGAGELFF. In DNA, the CDR3 is TGTGCCAGCAGCTTACTAGCGGGGGGGTTAGGCGCCGGGGAGCTGTTTTTT.

J is TRBJ1-6 and V is TRBV4-1; D is ambiguous. This CDR3 is built from 18 residues. V lost 3 bases, J lost 0 bases, and 15 bases lay in between. CDR1 is MGHRA, CDR2 YSYEKL, per germline. Written as DNA, the CDR3 is TGCGCCAGCAGCCAGCCCATGCGATGGAGCTCCTATAATTCACCCCTCCACTTT. Encoded protein: CASSQPMRWSSYNSPLHF.

The rearrangement links TRBV30 to TRBJ1-1; D is unclear. This CDR3 has 13 amino acids. Looked up from germline, CDR1 is GTSNPN and CDR2 is SVGIG (reference sequence). V was trimmed by 0 bases and J by 10 bases, leaving 15 bases between them. Here the CDR3 DNA reads TGTGCCTGGAGTGTAAGGACCGAGGGAGGAGCTTTCTTT. It specifies CAWSVRTEGGAFF.

This sequence joins TRBV7-9 and TRBJ2-3; D gene ambiguous. Germline CDR1 and CDR2: SEHNR and FQNEAQ (reference sequence). V gave up 7 bases and J gave up 4 bases, with 6 bases separating them. The CDR3 extends over 11 amino acids. CDR3 nucleotides: TGTGCCAGCACGAGTTCAGATACGCAGTATTTT. Protein product: CASTSSDTQYF.

This clone appeared once. V and J are TRBV15 and TRBJ1-4; the D is unclear. Trimming left V 0 bases short and J 8 bases short, with 4 bases between. Looked up from germline, CDR1 is LNHNV and CDR2 is YYDKDF (reference sequence). This CDR3 region has 12 residues. The CDR3 region is CATSRDGEKLFF. The DNA of the CDR3 is TGTGCCACCAGCAGAGATGGCGAAAAACTGTTTTTT.

This chain connects TRBV6-5 to TRBJ1-2; 8 bases match TRBD1. The CDR3 consists of 15 residues. J was trimmed by 4 bases and V by 7 bases; bases with no gene match: 11. The V gene's germline CDR1 is MNHEY and CDR2 SVGAGI. The CDR3 region is CASTTNRGYGYGYTF. Written as DNA, the CDR3 is TGTGCCAGCACCACTAACAGGGGGTACGGCTATGGCTACACCTTC.

The V gene is TRBV27, the J gene TRBJ2-7; tentative D call: TRBD1 (6 bases). Trimming shortened V by 1 base and J by 5 bases, and 12 bases separated the two germline ends. The CDR3 sequence is 14 residues long. From germline, CDR1 is MNHEY and CDR2 SMNVEV (reference sequence). CDR3 in amino acids: CASSLFVGANEQYF. The DNA of the CDR3 is TGTGCCAGCAGTTTATTTGTGGGGGCCAACGAGCAGTACTTC.

The V gene is TRBV6-1, the J gene TRBJ1-4; no clear D. Germline-derived CDR1 and CDR2 are MNHNS and SASEGT. The CDR3 is 13 amino acids. V was pared by 7 bases and J by 7 bases, with 13 bases between. Written as DNA, the CDR3 is TGTGCCAGCAACGAAGGAGGGTCTGAAAAACTGTTTTTT. Translating gives CASNEGGSEKLFF.

This clone has a single count. This chain joins TRBV5-4 and TRBJ2-1; 8 positions agree with TRBD2. This CDR3 has 14 residues. Germline V gene sequence: CDR1 SGHNT, CDR2 YYREEE (reference sequence). The trim removed 5 bases at V and 2 bases at J, leaving 3 bases unmatched. CDR3 loop: CASRERGPYNEQFF. The CDR3 DNA follows: TGTGCCAGCAGGGAGCGGGGGCCCTACAATGAGCAGTTCTTC.

The V call is TRBV7-2, the J call TRBJ2-7, with 9 bases identical to TRBD1. Per the germline V gene, CDR1 is SGHTA and CDR2 is FQGNSA. V lost 5 bases to trimming and J lost 1 base; unmatched junction nucleotides: 6. The CDR3 contains 15 residues. The CDR3 coding sequence is TGTGCCAGCAGCCACGGGACAGGGAATTCCTACGAGCAGTACTTC. Amino acid sequence: CASSHGTGNSYEQYF. Drawing the rest from reference TRBV7-2 and TRBJ2-7, the complete variable domain is GAGVSQSPSNKVTEKGKDVELRCDPISGHTALYWYRQSLGQGLEFLIYFQGNSAPDKSGLPSDRFSAERTGGSVSTLTIQRTQQEDSAVYLCASSHGTGNSYEQYFGPGTRLTVT.

V and J are TRBV19 and TRBJ2-5; the match to TRBD2 covers 7 bases. The end of the DNA is better explained by TRBJ2-7, so the J call may be wrong. The CDR3 loop spans 16 amino acids. CDR1 is LNHDA and CDR2 is SQIVND in the germline V gene (reference sequence). In DNA form, the CDR3 reads TGTGCCAGTAGTAGAAGACGGGAGGAGATTCCCTACGAGCAGTACTTC. It translates to CASSRRREEIPYEQYF.

This rearrangement joins TRBV4-3 to TRBJ1-3; 8 positions match TRBD1. This CDR3 spans 16 amino acids. In germline, CDR1 is LGHNA, CDR2 YSLEER. J lost 2 bases, V lost 2 bases, and 5 bases had no gene match. The CDR3: CASSQRQGAAGNTIYF. CDR3 coding DNA: TGCGCCAGCAGCCAAAGGCAGGGGGCGGCTGGAAACACCATATATTTT.

CDR3 DNA: TGCGCCAGCAGCCAGGACAGGGATCAGCCCCAGCATTTT. Protein product: CASSQDRDQPQHF. The chain is built from TRBV5-1 and TRBJ1-5; 8 bases fit TRBD1. This CDR3 spans 13 amino acids. The germline gives CDR1 SGHRS, CDR2 YFSETQ. V was clipped by 4 bases and J by 5 bases; unmatched bases: 2. Combining the CDR3 with reference TRBV5-1 and TRBJ1-5 gives the whole variable domain KAGVTQTPRYLIKTRGQQVTLSCSPISGHRSVSWYQQTPGQGLQFLFEYFSETQRNKGNFPGRFSGRQFSNSRSEMNVSTLELGDSALYLCASSQDRDQPQHFGDGTRLSIL.

The rearrangement links TRBV7-2 to TRBJ1-1, with TRBD1 matching 12 bases. The CDR3 is made up of 14 amino acids. Trimming took 5 bases from V and 7 from J; bases not matched to a gene: 5. CDR1 is SGHTA and CDR2 is FQGNSA in the germline V gene. The CDR3 region has the DNA TGTGCCAGCAGCGTGGGACAGGGGGCAAATGAAGCTTTCTTT. Its translation: CASSVGQGANEAFF.

The gene calls are TRBV4-1 and TRBJ2-7, with 8 bases lining up with TRBD1. CDR3 size: 14 residues. CDR1 is MGHRA, CDR2 YSYEKL, per germline. After removal of 5 bases from V and 7 bases from J, the junction contained 10 bases not matched to a gene. CDR3 sequence reads: CASSTRTGPREQYF. Here the CDR3 DNA reads TGCGCCAGCAGCACCCGGACAGGGCCGCGGGAGCAGTACTTC.